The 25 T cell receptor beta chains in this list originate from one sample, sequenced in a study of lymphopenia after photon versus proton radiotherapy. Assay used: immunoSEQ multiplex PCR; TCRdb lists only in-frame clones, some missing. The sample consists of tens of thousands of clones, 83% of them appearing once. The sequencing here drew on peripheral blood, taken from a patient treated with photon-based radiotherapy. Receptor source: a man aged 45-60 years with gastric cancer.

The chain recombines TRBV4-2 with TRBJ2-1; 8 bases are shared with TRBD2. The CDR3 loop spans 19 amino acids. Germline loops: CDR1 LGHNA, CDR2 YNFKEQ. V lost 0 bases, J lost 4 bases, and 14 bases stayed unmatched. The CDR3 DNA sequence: TGTGCCAGCAGCCAAGATCTAGCGGGCACGGCGAGTGGATACAATGAGCAGTTCTTC. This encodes CASSQDLAGTASGYNEQFF.

CDR3 residues: CASSSGLAGVYNEQFF. CDR3 in DNA: TGTGCCAGCAGCTCGGGACTAGCGGGAGTCTACAATGAGCAGTTCTTC. The chain recombines TRBV5-4 with TRBJ2-1, with TRBD2 matching 14 bases. The germline gives CDR1 SGHNT, CDR2 YYREEE (reference sequence). CDR3 length: 16 amino acids. The trim removed 3 bases at V and 3 bases at J, leaving 2 bases unmatched.

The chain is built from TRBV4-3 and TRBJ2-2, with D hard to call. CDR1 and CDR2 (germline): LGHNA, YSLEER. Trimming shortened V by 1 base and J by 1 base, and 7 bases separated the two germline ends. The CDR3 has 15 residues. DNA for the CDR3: TGCGCCAGCAGCCAAGTAGCTGGGAACACCGGGGAGCTGTTTTTT. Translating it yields CASSQVAGNTGELFF.

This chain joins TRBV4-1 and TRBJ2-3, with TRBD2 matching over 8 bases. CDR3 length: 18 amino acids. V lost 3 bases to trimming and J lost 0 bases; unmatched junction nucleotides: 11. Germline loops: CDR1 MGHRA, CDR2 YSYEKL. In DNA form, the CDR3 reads TGCGCCAGCAGCCAGACTCCTACCGGGACTAGGAGCACAGATACGCAGTATTTT. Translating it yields CASSQTPTGTRSTDTQYF.

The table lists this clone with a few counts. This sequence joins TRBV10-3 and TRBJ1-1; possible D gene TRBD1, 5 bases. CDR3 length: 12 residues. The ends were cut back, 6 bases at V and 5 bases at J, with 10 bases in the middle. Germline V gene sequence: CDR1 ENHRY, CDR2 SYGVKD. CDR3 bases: TGTGCCATCAGGGTAGGGGAGACTGAAGCTTTCTTT. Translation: CAIRVGETEAFF.

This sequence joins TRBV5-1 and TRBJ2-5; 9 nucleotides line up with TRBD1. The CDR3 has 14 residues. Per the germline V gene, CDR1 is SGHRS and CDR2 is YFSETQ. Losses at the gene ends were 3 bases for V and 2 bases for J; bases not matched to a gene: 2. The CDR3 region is CASSSTGGQETQYF. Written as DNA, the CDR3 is TGCGCCAGCAGCTCGACAGGGGGACAAGAGACCCAGTACTTC.

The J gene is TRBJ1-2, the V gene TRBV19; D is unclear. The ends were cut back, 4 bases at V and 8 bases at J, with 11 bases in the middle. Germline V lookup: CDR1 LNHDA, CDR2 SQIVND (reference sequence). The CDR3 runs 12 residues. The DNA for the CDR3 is TGTGCCAGTAGTACCCGTAGGGAGGGCTACACCTTC. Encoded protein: CASSTRREGYTF.

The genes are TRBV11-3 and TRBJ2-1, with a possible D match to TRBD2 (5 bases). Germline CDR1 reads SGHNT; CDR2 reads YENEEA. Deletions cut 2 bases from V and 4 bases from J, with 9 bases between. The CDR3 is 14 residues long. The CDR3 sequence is CASSLPQRYNEQFF. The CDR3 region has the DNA TGTGCCAGCAGCTTACCCCAGCGGTACAATGAGCAGTTCTTC. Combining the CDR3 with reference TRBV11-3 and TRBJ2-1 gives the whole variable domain EAGVVQSPRYKIIEKKQPVAFWCNPISGHNTLYWYLQNLGQGPELLIRYENEEAVDDSQLPKDRFSAERLKGVDSTLKIQPAELGDSAVYLCASSLPQRYNEQFFGPGTRLTVL.

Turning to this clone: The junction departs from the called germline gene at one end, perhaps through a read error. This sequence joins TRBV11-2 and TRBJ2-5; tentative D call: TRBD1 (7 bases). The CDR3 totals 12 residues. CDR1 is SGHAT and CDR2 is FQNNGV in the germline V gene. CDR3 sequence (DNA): TGTGCCAGCTGGAGGGGGCAAGGGACCCAGTACTTC. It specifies CASWRGQGTQYF.

The CDR3 loop reads CASSEALPGLGYEQYF. The CDR3 DNA is TGTGCCAGCAGTGAAGCCTTGCCGGGACTAGGGTACGAGCAGTACTTC. The gene calls are TRBV6-1 and TRBJ2-7; 8 nucleotides agree with TRBD2. J was trimmed by 4 bases and V by 0 bases; bases with no gene match: 8. This CDR3 contains 16 residues. CDR1 MNHNS and CDR2 SASEGT come from the germline V gene.

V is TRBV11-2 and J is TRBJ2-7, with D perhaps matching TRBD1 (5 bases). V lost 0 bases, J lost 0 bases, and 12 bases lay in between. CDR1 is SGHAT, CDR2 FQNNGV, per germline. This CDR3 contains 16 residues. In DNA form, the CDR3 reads TGTGCCAGCAGCTTAGATCTGAAGGGGATCTCCTACGAGCAGTACTTC. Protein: CASSLDLKGISYEQYF.

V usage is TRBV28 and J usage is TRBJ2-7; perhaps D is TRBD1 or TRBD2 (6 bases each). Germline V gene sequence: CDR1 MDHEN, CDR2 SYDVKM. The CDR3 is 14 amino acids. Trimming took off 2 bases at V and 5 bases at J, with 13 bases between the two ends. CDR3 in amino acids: CASSLIGGGNEQYF. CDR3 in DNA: TGTGCCAGCAGTTTAATTGGAGGGGGGAACGAGCAGTACTTC. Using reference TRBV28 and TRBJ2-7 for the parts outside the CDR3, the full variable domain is DVKVTQSSRYLVKRTGEKVFLECVQDMDHENMFWYRQDPGLGLRLIYFSYDVKMKEKGDIPEGYSVSREKKERFSLILESASTNQTSMYLCASSLIGGGNEQYFGPGTRLTVT.

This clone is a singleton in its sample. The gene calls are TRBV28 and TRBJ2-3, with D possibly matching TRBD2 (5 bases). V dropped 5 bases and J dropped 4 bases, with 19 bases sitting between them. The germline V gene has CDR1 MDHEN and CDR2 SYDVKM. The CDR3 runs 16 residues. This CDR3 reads CASSPSLGRGADTQYF. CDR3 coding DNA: TGTGCCAGCAGTCCTAGTTTAGGGAGAGGAGCAGATACGCAGTATTTT. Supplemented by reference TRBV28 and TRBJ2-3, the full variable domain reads DVKVTQSSRYLVKRTGEKVFLECVQDMDHENMFWYRQDPGLGLRLIYFSYDVKMKEKGDIPEGYSVSREKKERFSLILESASTNQTSMYLCASSPSLGRGADTQYFGPGTRLTVL.

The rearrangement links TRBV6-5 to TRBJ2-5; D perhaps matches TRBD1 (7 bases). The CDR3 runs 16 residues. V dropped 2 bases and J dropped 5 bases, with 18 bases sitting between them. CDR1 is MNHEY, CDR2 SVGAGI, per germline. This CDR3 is CASSYAEGAQGETQYF. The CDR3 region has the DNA TGTGCCAGCAGTTACGCGGAGGGGGCGCAGGGTGAGACCCAGTACTTC.

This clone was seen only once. The CDR3 coding sequence is TGTGCCAGCAGCAAACAGGGTCCCCTGAACACCGGGGAGCTGTTTTTT. Amino acids: CASSKQGPLNTGELFF. This chain connects TRBV7-2 to TRBJ2-2, with a possible D match to TRBD1 (6 bases). Germline CDR1 and CDR2: SGHTA and FQGNSA. V was trimmed by 5 bases and J by 1 base, leaving 14 bases between them. The CDR3 length is 16 residues.

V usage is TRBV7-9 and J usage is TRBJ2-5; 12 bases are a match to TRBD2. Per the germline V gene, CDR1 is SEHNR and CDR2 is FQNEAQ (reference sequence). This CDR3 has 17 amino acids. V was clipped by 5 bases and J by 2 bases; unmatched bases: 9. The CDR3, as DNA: TGTGCCAGCAGCCCCCGACTAGCGGGAGTGTTACAAGAGACCCAGTACTTC. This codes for CASSPRLAGVLQETQYF.

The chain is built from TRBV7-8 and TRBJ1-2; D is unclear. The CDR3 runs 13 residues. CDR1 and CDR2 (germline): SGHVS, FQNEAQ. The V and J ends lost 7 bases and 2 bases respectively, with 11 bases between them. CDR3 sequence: CASTDPMNYGYTF. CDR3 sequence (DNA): TGTGCCAGCACCGATCCGATGAACTATGGCTACACCTTC.

The CDR3 is CANSTLGVVHSGNTIYF. DNA of the CDR3: TGTGCCAATAGCACCCTCGGTGTGGTACACTCTGGAAACACCATATATTTT. This rearrangement joins TRBV19 to TRBJ1-3; D not certain. CDR3 size: 17 residues. From germline, CDR1 is LNHDA and CDR2 SQIVND (reference sequence). V was trimmed by 10 bases and J by 0 bases, leaving 22 bases between them.

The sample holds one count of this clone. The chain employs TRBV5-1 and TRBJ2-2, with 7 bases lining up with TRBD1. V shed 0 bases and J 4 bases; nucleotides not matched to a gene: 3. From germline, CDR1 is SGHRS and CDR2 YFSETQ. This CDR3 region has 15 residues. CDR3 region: CASSLAAGGTGELFF. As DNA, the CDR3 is TGCGCCAGCAGCTTGGCGGCAGGGGGCACCGGGGAGCTGTTTTTT.

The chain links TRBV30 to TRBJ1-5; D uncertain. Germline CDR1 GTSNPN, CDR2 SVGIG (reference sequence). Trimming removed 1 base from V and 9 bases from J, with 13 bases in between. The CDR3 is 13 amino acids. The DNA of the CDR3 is TGTGCCTGGAGTGAGGGAGGTAGTCGGCCCCAGCATTTT. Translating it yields CAWSEGGSRPQHF. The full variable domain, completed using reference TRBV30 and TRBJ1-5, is SQTIHQWPATLVQPVGSPLSLECTVEGTSNPNLYWYRQAAGRGLQLLFYSVGIGQISSEVPQNLSASRPQDRQFILSSKKLLLSDSGFYLCAWSEGGSRPQHFGDGTRLSIL.

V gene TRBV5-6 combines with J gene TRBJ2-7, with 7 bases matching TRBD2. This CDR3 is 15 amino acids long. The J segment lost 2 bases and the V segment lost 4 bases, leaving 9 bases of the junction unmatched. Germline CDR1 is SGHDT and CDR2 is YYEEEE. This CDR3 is CASSRRGGDPYEQYF. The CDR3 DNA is TGTGCCAGCAGCCGCCGTGGGGGGGATCCCTACGAGCAGTACTTC.

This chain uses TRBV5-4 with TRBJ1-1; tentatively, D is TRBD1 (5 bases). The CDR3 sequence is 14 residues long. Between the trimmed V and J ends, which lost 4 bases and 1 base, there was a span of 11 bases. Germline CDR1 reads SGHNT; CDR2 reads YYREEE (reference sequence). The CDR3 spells CASSPLGGNTEAFF. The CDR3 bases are TGTGCCAGCAGCCCCTTGGGGGGGAACACTGAAGCTTTCTTT.

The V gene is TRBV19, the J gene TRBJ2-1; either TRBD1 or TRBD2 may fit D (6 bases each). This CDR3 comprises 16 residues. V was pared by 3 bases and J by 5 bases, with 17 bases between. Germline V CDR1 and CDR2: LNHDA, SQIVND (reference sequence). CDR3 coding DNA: TGTGCCAGTAGTATGATTAGCAGGGGAGGTAACAATGAGCAGTTCTTC. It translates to CASSMISRGGNNEQFF. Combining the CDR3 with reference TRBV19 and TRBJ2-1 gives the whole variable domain DGGITQSPKYLFRKEGQNVTLSCEQNLNHDAMYWYRQDPGQGLRLIYYSQIVNDFQKGDIAEGYSVSREKKESFPLTVTSAQKNPTAFYLCASSMISRGGNNEQFFGPGTRLTVL.

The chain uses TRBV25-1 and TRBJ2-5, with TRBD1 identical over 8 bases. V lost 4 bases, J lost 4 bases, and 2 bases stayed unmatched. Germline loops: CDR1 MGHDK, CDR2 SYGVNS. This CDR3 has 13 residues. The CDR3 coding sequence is TGTGCCAGCAGTGCCGACAGGGGAGAGACCCAGTACTTC. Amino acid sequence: CASSADRGETQYF.

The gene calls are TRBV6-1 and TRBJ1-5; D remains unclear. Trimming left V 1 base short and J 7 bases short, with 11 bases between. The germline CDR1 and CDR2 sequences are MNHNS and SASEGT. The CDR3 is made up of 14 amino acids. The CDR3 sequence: CASSEGSGSQPQHF. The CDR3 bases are TGTGCCAGCAGTGAAGGGTCAGGTAGCCAGCCCCAGCATTTT.